This TCR beta chain was profiled in a study of blood T cells in healthy people across ages. The study, taken as a whole, reports: Diversity was higher, and naive CD4+ cells more numerous, in long-lived donors than in aged donors. TCR beta diversity was tightly associated with the proportion of naive T cells. With age, beta diversity per million T cells declined roughly linearly, significantly by 40.

The length of the CDR3 is 12 residues. Germline V lookup: CDR1 DFQATT, CDR2 SNEGSKA (reference sequence). Only a few counts were recorded for this clonotype. Its antigen is not known. A much larger clonotype is one base distant, so this may be a read error. PCR was performed a second time for 7 to 11 cycles using a sample-barcoded 5' primer and a J-beta primer mix. Tags on each cDNA molecule came from a template-switch adaptor with 12 random nucleotides. Each CDR3 protein gets one entry after TCRdb re-called the 5' RACE reads with MiXCR. This table holds 630,000 or so distinct CDR3 sequences, approximately 31% found once.

Material: blood. J is TRBJ2-5 and V is TRBV20-1, with TRBD1 identical over 8 bases. The TCR originated in a woman of 80 years or more in good health. Written as DNA, the CDR3 is TGCAGGGCCTTAACAGGGGGAGAGACCCAGTACTTC. It encodes CRALTGGETQYF.